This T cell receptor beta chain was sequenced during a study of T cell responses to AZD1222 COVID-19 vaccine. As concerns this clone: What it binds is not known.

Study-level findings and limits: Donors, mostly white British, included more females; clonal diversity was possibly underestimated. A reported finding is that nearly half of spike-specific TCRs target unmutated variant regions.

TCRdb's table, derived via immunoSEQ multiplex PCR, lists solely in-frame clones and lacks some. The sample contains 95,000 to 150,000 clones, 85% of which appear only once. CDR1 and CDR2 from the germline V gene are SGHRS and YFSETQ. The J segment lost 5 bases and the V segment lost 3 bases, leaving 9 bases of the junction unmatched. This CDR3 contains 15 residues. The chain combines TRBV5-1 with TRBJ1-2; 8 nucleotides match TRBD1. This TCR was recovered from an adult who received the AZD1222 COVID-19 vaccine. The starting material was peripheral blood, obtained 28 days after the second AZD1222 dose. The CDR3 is CASSSGQGAFYGYTF. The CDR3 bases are TGCGCCAGCAGCTCCGGACAGGGAGCTTTTTATGGCTACACCTTC.